The rows below give T cell receptor beta chains drawn from one sample of a study of T-cell reconstitution after alpha-beta-depleted transplantation in children. One entry per CDR3 protein results from TCRdb running MiXCR on the PCR reads. Of 750,000 to 950,000 distinct CDR3 sequences in the sample, 16% were seen once. Material: PBMCs, mostly from graft donor cells, obtained 360 days after TCRalphabeta/CD19-depleted stem cell transplant. These receptor sequences come from a male patient younger than 18 who had a stem cell transplant for acute lymphoblastic leukemia, so the T cells may come from the graft donor. Each CDR3 is given with its conserved first and last residue. D genes are given only for firm matches. The listing skips clone size in some rows; elsewhere it reads once, few, many or a size class.

D	V	J	size	CDR3	DNA
NA	TRBV4-1	TRBJ2-3	few	CASSQFAVAVYTSTDTQYF	TGCGCCAGCAGCCAATTCGCAGTAGCGGTCTACACTAGCACAGATACGCAGTATTTT
TRBD2	TRBV4-3	TRBJ2-7	few	CASSQRGLAGERGSKKTAYEQYF	TGCGCCAGCAGCCAACGTGGACTAGCGGGAGAGAGGGGGAGCAAGAAGACCGCCTACGAGCAGTACTTC
NA	TRBV7-8	TRBJ2-7	many	CASRQGLAYEQYF	TGTGCCAGCAGACAGGGTTTGGCTTACGAGCAGTACTTC
TRBD1	TRBV7-8	TRBJ1-5	few	CASSLLTGVGQPQHF	TGTGCCAGCAGCCTATTGACAGGGGTGGGCCAGCCCCAGCATTTT
NA	TRBV7-6	TRBJ2-7	NA	CASSHPGQNYEQYF	TGTGCCAGCAGCCATCCGGGCCAAAACTACGAGCAGTACTTC
TRBD2	TRBV9	TRBJ2-1	NA	CASSAIGTSVPEQFF	TGTGCCAGCAGCGCAATCGGGACTAGCGTGCCTGAGCAGTTCTTC
TRBD1	TRBV5-1	TRBJ2-1	NA	CASRYRGSSYNEQFF	TGCGCCAGCAGATACAGGGGGAGCTCCTACAATGAGCAGTTCTTC
TRBD1	TRBV18	TRBJ2-3	NA	CASSPKDRGINPDTQYF	TGTGCCAGCTCACCTAAGGACAGGGGCATTAATCCAGATACGCAGTATTTT
NA	TRBV7-9	TRBJ2-7	NA	CASGGGASAYEQYF	TGTGCCAGCGGTGGCGGGGCTAGCGCATACGAGCAGTACTTC
NA	TRBV5-1	TRBJ2-7	NA	CASSLAPAYSYEQYF	TGCGCCAGCAGCTTGGCCCCGGCCTACTCCTACGAGCAGTACTTC
NA	TRBV7-9	TRBJ1-4	NA	CASSPRGGEDEKLFF	TGTGCCAGCAGCCCCCGAGGGGGGGAGGACGAAAAACTGTTTTTT
TRBD2	TRBV5-1	TRBJ2-1	many	CASSSPDGTRTYNEQFF	TGCGCCAGCAGCTCCCCGGACGGGACTAGAACCTACAATGAGCAGTTCTTC
NA	TRBV12-3/TRBV12-4	TRBJ2-1	few	CASSLIRRNEQFF	TGTGCCAGCAGTCTCATACGGAGAAATGAGCAGTTCTTC
NA	TRBV20-1	TRBJ1-2	many	CSARGSFLREDYGYTF	TGCAGTGCTAGAGGCAGTTTTCTACGGGAGGACTATGGCTACACCTTC
NA	TRBV27	TRBJ1-6	NA	CATASISGPKAPLHF	TGTGCCACCGCCTCCATTTCCGGTCCTAAAGCACCCCTCCACTTT
NA	TRBV28	TRBJ2-3	NA	CASSLPRDTGSDTQYF	TGTGCCAGCAGCCTCCCCCGGGACACGGGCTCAGATACGCAGTATTTT
NA	TRBV12-3/TRBV12-4	TRBJ2-7	few	CASSLLFYEQYF	TGTGCCAGCAGTTTATTATTCTACGAGCAGTACTTC
NA	TRBV7-2	TRBJ2-1	many	CASSLGRGPEQFF	TGTGCCAGCAGCTTAGGCCGGGGACCTGAGCAGTTCTTC
NA	TRBV7-9	TRBJ2-2	few	CASRYSGTTGTGELFF	TGTGCCAGCAGATATAGTGGTACAACGGGGACCGGGGAGCTGTTTTTT
NA	TRBV27	TRBJ2-7	few	CASSLTAGTGYEQYF	TGTGCCAGCAGTTTAACGGCGGGTACAGGGTACGAGCAGTACTTC